The entry that follows covers one TCR beta chain sequence. Its target is unknown. The data are from a study of T cell repertoires in cytomegalovirus infection. From the reads, TCRdb called clonotypes with MiXCR, one entry per CDR3 protein. The table has 450,000 to 650,000 distinct CDR3 sequences, under 45% seen once. The V gene end was trimmed by 5 bases and the J gene end by 8 bases; junction bases not matched to a gene: 16. The CDR3 sequence is 18 residues long. Germline V CDR1 and CDR2: MNHNS, SASEGT. The chain has TRBV6-1 and TRBJ2-1; 12 bases match TRBD2. The input for sequencing was cultured PBMCs, taken from culture after CMV antigen stimulation. This clonotype was obtained from a human donor in good health (CMV status not recorded). Some clones in this sample may be carry-over from other donors' samples. CDR3 sequence: CASSYLNPTSGRSDEQFF. For the CDR3, the DNA is TGTGCCAGCAGTTACCTGAACCCGACTAGCGGGAGATCGGATGAGCAGTTCTTC.